Below are 24 T cell receptor beta chains sequenced from a single sample in a study of T cells generated in artificial thymic organoids. TCRalpha and TCRbeta libraries were amplified separately by semi-nested PCR with TRAC or TRBC reverse primers. From the 5' RACE reads, TCRdb called clonotypes with MiXCR, one entry per CDR3 protein. Of almost 5,500 distinct CDR3 sequences in the sample, about 25% were seen once. Organoids aggregated human HSPCs with DLL1-transduced murine MS5 stromal cells. The seeding cells were CD34+CD3- hematopoietic stem and progenitor cells purified by FACS to remove T cells. These receptors' antigens are unknown. The sequencing input was naive CD8+ T cells grown in artificial thymic organoids from cord blood stem and progenitor cells. Indicated subset: CD3+TCRalphabeta+CD8SP T cells; for blood, CD45RO-CCR7+ naive CD8+ T cells. The receptors derive from a human donor who gave cord blood stem cells for thymic organoid culture, a cardiac surgery patient who gave postnatal thymus, or a blood donor (not recorded which).

This clonotype counts as medium-sized. The chain combines TRBV7-9 with TRBJ1-4, with a weak D call TRBD1 (5 bases). This CDR3 region has 17 residues. V lost 5 bases and J lost 0, with 16 bases in between. Germline-derived CDR1 and CDR2 are SEHNR and FQNEAQ (reference sequence). The DNA for the CDR3 is TGTGCCAGCAGCATGCCGGGACCCCATGCAACTAATGAAAAACTGTTTTTT. Protein sequence: CASSMPGPHATNEKLFF.

This clonotype rates as medium-sized (0.01 to 0.1%). This rearrangement joins TRBV5-1 to TRBJ1-1, with 7 nucleotides matching TRBD1. Germline trimming cut 0 bases from V and 0 bases from J; bases unmatched to any gene: 2. Germline V gene sequence: CDR1 SGHRS, CDR2 YFSETQ. This CDR3 has 15 amino acids. CDR3 bases: TGCGCCAGCAGCTTGGGGGGACAGTTGAACACTGAAGCTTTCTTT. It yields the protein CASSLGGQLNTEAFF.

In its sample, this clonotype is medium-sized. This CDR3 reads CASSFRQGPYEQYF. CDR3 nucleotides: TGTGCCAGCAGTTTTCGACAGGGGCCTTACGAGCAGTACTTC. The chain combines TRBV27 with TRBJ2-7, with 8 nucleotides matching TRBD1. CDR1 and CDR2 from the germline V gene are MNHEY and SMNVEV (reference sequence). With V trimmed by 3 bases and J by 4 bases, 5 bases remained unmatched. The CDR3 consists of 14 residues.

The rearrangement uses TRBV10-3 and TRBJ2-5; D is perhaps TRBD1 or TRBD2 (5 bases each). Germline CDR1 reads ENHRY; CDR2 reads SYGVKD. Trimming left V 4 bases short and J 7 bases short, with 16 bases between. The CDR3 loop spans 14 amino acids. As DNA, the CDR3 is TGTGCCATCAGTGGGAGGCGCAGGGAAGGGACCCAGTACTTC. Encoded protein: CAISGRRREGTQYF.

V usage is TRBV27 and J usage is TRBJ1-3, with D tentatively TRBD1 (5 bases). CDR1 MNHEY and CDR2 SMNVEV come from the germline V gene (reference sequence). The ends were cut back, 3 bases at V and 4 bases at J, with 10 bases in the middle. This CDR3 has 14 residues. In DNA form, the CDR3 reads TGTGCCAGCAGTTTTAGGAGGGGAGGAAACACCATATATTTT. Translated: CASSFRRGGNTIYF.

This clonotype has a count of ten or more. The genes are TRBV5-5 and TRBJ2-4; 8 bases align to TRBD1. V was clipped by 4 bases and J by 1 base; unmatched bases: 4. Germline values: CDR1 SGHKS, CDR2 YYEKEE (reference sequence). CDR3 size: 15 residues. The CDR3 bases are TGTGCCAGCAGCCGGACAGGGAAGGCCAAAAACATTCAGTACTTC. As protein: CASSRTGKAKNIQYF.

By its share, this clonotype is medium-sized. J is TRBJ1-3 and V is TRBV12-3 or TRBV12-4; tentative D call: TRBD1 (5 bases). Trimming stripped 4 bases from V and 1 base from J, with 5 bases between. This CDR3 comprises 13 residues. This chain's CDR3 is CASSWGSGNTIYF. The CDR3 nucleotides are TGTGCCAGCAGTTGGGGGTCTGGAAACACCATATATTTT.

By its share, this clonotype is medium-sized. V is TRBV6-5 and J is TRBJ1-1; 8 bases match TRBD1. From germline, CDR1 is MNHEY and CDR2 SVGAGI. The J segment lost 0 bases and the V segment lost 5 bases, leaving 11 bases of the junction unmatched. The CDR3 runs 17 residues. The CDR3, as DNA: TGTGCCAGCAGTCCACGACAGGGGCCCTGTTTGAACACTGAAGCTTTCTTT. This translates into CASSPRQGPCLNTEAFF.

This clonotype is medium-sized (0.01 to 0.1%). The rearrangement links TRBV5-1 to TRBJ1-2; 7 bases agree with TRBD1. The V gene's germline CDR1 is SGHRS and CDR2 YFSETQ. This CDR3 has 13 amino acids. J was trimmed by 3 bases and V by 4 bases; bases with no gene match: 3. CDR3 protein: CASSPQGDYGYTF. DNA of the CDR3: TGCGCCAGCAGCCCCCAGGGGGACTATGGCTACACCTTC.

On this clonotype: This may be a read error: a much more frequent sequence differs by one nucleotide. The gene calls are TRBV7-4 and TRBJ2-6; D not resolved. CDR3 length equals 15 residues. Germline CDR1 and CDR2: SGHVT and SQSDAQ. Trimming left V 5 bases short and J 1 base short, with 9 bases between. Here the CDR3 DNA reads TGTGCCAGCAGCAAACCCGCGTCTGGGGCCAACGTCCTGACTTTC. It specifies CASSKPASGANVLTF.

This clonotype qualifies as large. The chain joins TRBV12-3 or TRBV12-4 to TRBJ2-7; perhaps TRBD2 as D (6 bases). The CDR3 runs 12 residues. Trimming stripped 6 bases from V and 3 bases from J, with 9 bases between. The CDR3 reads CASSPGGYEQYF. The DNA of the CDR3 is TGTGCCAGCAGCCCCGGGGGCTACGAGCAGTACTTC.

The J gene is TRBJ1-5, the V gene TRBV3-1; D not resolved. CDR1 is LGHDT and CDR2 is YNNKEL in the germline V gene (reference sequence). CDR3 length equals 14 residues. With 1 base removed from V and 5 bases from J, the gap between germline ends came to 9 bases. CDR3 amino acids: CASSQVGMDQPQHF. In nucleotides, the CDR3 is TGTGCCAGCAGCCAAGTGGGGATGGATCAGCCCCAGCATTTT.

This clonotype is medium-sized. The chain carries TRBV28 and TRBJ2-5; TRBD1 aligns across 11 bases. This CDR3 is built from 15 residues. Germline V gene sequence: CDR1 MDHEN, CDR2 SYDVKM. Trimming cost V 5 bases and J 6 bases; bases outside gene matches: 8. CDR3 bases: TGTGCCAGCAGTCAACCCCGGGACAGGGGGAAGACCCAGTACTTC. This encodes CASSQPRDRGKTQYF. Drawing the rest from reference TRBV28 and TRBJ2-5, the complete variable domain is DVKVTQSSRYLVKRTGEKVFLECVQDMDHENMFWYRQDPGLGLRLIYFSYDVKMKEKGDIPEGYSVSREKKERFSLILESASTNQTSMYLCASSQPRDRGKTQYFGPGTRLLVL.

Relative to its sample, this clonotype is medium-sized (0.01 to 0.1%). The gene calls are TRBV5-5 and TRBJ2-1; weak D call: TRBD1 (5 bases). The CDR3 covers 13 residues. CDR1 SGHKS and CDR2 YYEKEE come from the germline V gene (reference sequence). Trimming stripped 7 bases from V and 0 bases from J, with 8 bases between. CDR3 sequence reads: CASLRVSYNEQFF. The CDR3 DNA reads as TGTGCCAGCCTCAGGGTCTCCTACAATGAGCAGTTCTTC. Drawing the rest from reference TRBV5-5 and TRBJ2-1, the complete variable domain is DAGVTQSPTHLIKTRGQQVTLRCSPISGHKSVSWYQQVLGQGPQFIFQYYEKEERGRGNFPDRFSARQFPNYSSELNVNALLLGDSALYLCASLRVSYNEQFFGPGTRLTVL.

In its sample, this clonotype is medium-sized. V and J are TRBV6-1 and TRBJ2-1, with 8 bases identical to TRBD2. This CDR3 has 15 residues. Germline V gene data show CDR1 as MNHNS and CDR2 as SASEGT. V was pared by 2 bases and J by 2 bases, with 2 bases of the junction left unmatched. The CDR3 DNA follows: TGTGCCAGCAGTGAATGGCGGGGGGCCTACAATGAGCAGTTCTTC. It codes for CASSEWRGAYNEQFF.

The chain employs TRBV20-1 and TRBJ1-2; 7 bases agree with TRBD1. Germline V lookup: CDR1 DFQATT, CDR2 SNEGSKA (reference sequence). This CDR3 spans 11 amino acids. The DNA for the CDR3 is TGCAGACCACTTACAGGGGATGGCTACACCTTC. Protein: CRPLTGDGYTF.

The J gene is TRBJ2-7, the V gene TRBV5-4; TRBD2 aligns across 9 bases. Germline V gene data show CDR1 as SGHNT and CDR2 as YYREEE (reference sequence). The CDR3 runs 15 residues. V shed 0 bases, J shed 2 bases, and the junction held 3 bases outside the gene matches. CDR3 coding DNA: TGTGCCAGCAGCTTGGCTAGCGGGGCTACCTACGAGCAGTACTTC. Translating it yields CASSLASGATYEQYF.

This rearrangement joins TRBV6-5 to TRBJ2-5, with 9 bases matching TRBD1. Germline V gives CDR1 MNHEY, CDR2 SVGAGI. V lost 6 bases to trimming and J lost 9 bases; unmatched junction nucleotides: 5. The CDR3 runs 12 residues. The CDR3 nucleotides are TGTGCCAGCAGACAGGGGGCAGGGGCCCAGTACTTC. This encodes CASRQGAGAQYF.

This clonotype was found many times. This sequence joins TRBV4-3 and TRBJ2-1; D may correspond to TRBD1 or TRBD2 (5 bases each). Germline CDR1 reads LGHNA; CDR2 reads YSLEER. This CDR3 is built from 14 residues. Trimming took off 1 base at V and 3 bases at J, with 7 bases between the two ends. In DNA, the CDR3 is TGCGCCAGCAGCCAAGGGGGGTGCTACAATGAGCAGTTCTTC. Translating it yields CASSQGGCYNEQFF.

This clonotype is termed medium-sized. The CDR3, as DNA: TGTGCCAGCAGCCAAGGACAGGGGGTATCCTACGAGCAGTACTTC. Translating gives CASSQGQGVSYEQYF. This sequence joins TRBV4-2 and TRBJ2-7, with TRBD1 identical over 9 bases. Per germline, CDR1 LGHNA and CDR2 YNFKEQ. The V segment lost 1 base and the J segment 1 base; nucleotides outside the gene matches: 2. The CDR3 covers 15 residues.

This clonotype is labeled as medium-sized. The rearrangement links TRBV6-6 to TRBJ1-2; 7 bases agree with TRBD1. The CDR3 covers 14 residues. V gave up 2 bases and J gave up 2 bases; unmatched junction bases: 2. Per the germline V gene, CDR1 is MNHNY and CDR2 is SVGAGI (reference sequence). The CDR3 reads CASSYLGQNYGYTF. CDR3 sequence (DNA): TGTGCCAGCAGTTACCTGGGACAGAACTATGGCTACACCTTC.

In regard to this clonotype: Possible read error: a much larger clone is one base away. The V and J genes are TRBV7-6 and TRBJ2-7; TRBD1 is a possible D gene (6 bases). From germline, CDR1 is SGHVS and CDR2 FNYEAQ. The CDR3 length is 14 residues. The CDR3 sequence: CARSSSHRVHEQYF. Written as DNA, the CDR3 is TGTGCCCGCAGCTCCTCCCACAGGGTCCACGAGCAGTACTTC.

CDR3 DNA: TGTGCCAGCAGTCCCTCCACAGTTTTGAACACTGAAGCTTTCTTT. Translated, it gives CASSPSTVLNTEAFF. This rearrangement joins TRBV28 to TRBJ1-1; D unclear. Trimming stripped 5 bases from V and 0 bases from J, with 13 bases between. Germline V gene sequence: CDR1 MDHEN, CDR2 SYDVKM. CDR3 length equals 15 residues.

This clonotype is medium-sized. The chain carries TRBV7-6 and TRBJ2-5; TRBD1 might be the D (8 bases). V was pared by 1 base and J by 1 base, with 19 bases between. The length of the CDR3 is 18 residues. Germline CDR1 and CDR2: SGHVS and FNYEAQ. The CDR3 DNA reads as TGTGCCAGCAGCTTAGTTCCCAGGACAGGGAGGGTCCAAGAGACCCAGTACTTC. Translation: CASSLVPRTGRVQETQYF.